The next 27 T cell receptor beta chains were all read from a single sample in a study of blood T cell repertoires in COVID-19. TCRdb keeps only in-frame clones here, not all; method: immunoSEQ multiplex PCR. The table has some 220,000 clones, 65% to 90% seen once. The sequencing input was peripheral blood. The receptors come from a man between 50 and 59 years old with COVID-19, enrolled during active disease.

This clone showed up just once. The V gene is TRBV7-3, the J gene TRBJ1-6; D possibly corresponds to TRBD1 (6 bases). The V and J ends lost 0 bases and 7 bases respectively, with 7 bases between them. The CDR3 totals 14 residues. Germline V gene sequence: CDR1 SGHTA, CDR2 FQGTGA. In DNA, the CDR3 is TGTGCCAGCAGCTTAACAGGGACAAATTCACCCCTCCACTTT. It is translated as CASSLTGTNSPLHF.

The chain employs TRBV6-4 and TRBJ2-1, with 9 nucleotides matching TRBD2. Trimming took 5 bases from V and 4 from J; bases not matched to a gene: 9. Looked up from germline, CDR1 is MRHNA and CDR2 is SNTAGT. The CDR3 consists of 16 residues. CDR3 protein: CASSHGLTSGYNEQFF. The CDR3 coding sequence is TGTGCCAGCAGTCACGGTCTGACTAGCGGATACAATGAGCAGTTCTTC.

This sequence joins TRBV15 and TRBJ1-5; 10 bases line up with TRBD1. V lost 3 bases to trimming and J lost 5 bases; unmatched junction nucleotides: 7. The CDR3 contains 16 residues. The V gene's germline CDR1 is LNHNV and CDR2 YYDKDF (reference sequence). CDR3 region: CATSSDRGLLYQPQHF. CDR3 in DNA: TGTGCCACCAGCAGCGACAGGGGGCTGTTGTATCAGCCCCAGCATTTT.

The chain joins TRBV7-9 to TRBJ1-2, with TRBD1 matching 7 bases. Germline-derived CDR1 and CDR2 are SEHNR and FQNEAQ (reference sequence). The CDR3 runs 17 residues. V lost 3 bases to trimming and J lost 1 base; unmatched junction nucleotides: 11. CDR3 sequence: CASSFNRGAIINYGYTF. The CDR3 nucleotides are TGTGCCAGCAGCTTTAACAGGGGCGCCATCATTAACTATGGCTACACCTTC. Looking up the rest from reference TRBV7-9 and TRBJ1-2 gives the full variable domain: DTGVSQNPRHKITKRGQNVTFRCDPISEHNRLYWYRQTLGQGPEFLTYFQNEAQLEKSRLLSDRFSAERPKGSFSTLEIQRTEQGDSAMYLCASSFNRGAIINYGYTFGSGTRLTVV.

This chain links TRBV30 with TRBJ1-5; no definite D call. The CDR3 covers 16 residues. V shed 0 bases and J shed 3 bases, with 15 bases lying between them. Germline assignment: CDR1 GTSNPN and CDR2 SVGIG (reference sequence). For the CDR3, the DNA is TGTGCCTGGAGTGTATCCCCGGGGTCGAACAATCAGCCCCAGCATTTT. Encoded protein: CAWSVSPGSNNQPQHF.

V and J are TRBV5-6 and TRBJ1-2; D gene ambiguous. Looked up from germline, CDR1 is SGHDT and CDR2 is YYEEEE. This CDR3 contains 16 residues. The V gene lost 4 bases and the J gene lost 6 bases, with 22 bases spanning the gap. CDR3 loop: CASSPFGLNGVDGYTF. DNA for the CDR3: TGTGCCAGCAGCCCCTTCGGGCTTAACGGGGTGGATGGCTACACCTTC.

The J gene is TRBJ1-4, the V gene TRBV5-4, with 9 bases that match TRBD1. The CDR3 covers 15 residues. Germline CDR1 SGHNT, CDR2 YYREEE (reference sequence). V dropped 0 bases and J dropped 8; count of bases not matched to a gene: 5. This CDR3 reads CASSLVGQGGEKLFF. The CDR3, as DNA: TGTGCCAGCAGCTTGGTGGGACAGGGTGGCGAAAAACTGTTTTTT.

The gene calls are TRBV4-2 and TRBJ2-3, with D possibly being TRBD2 (5 bases). This CDR3 region has 13 residues. The ends were cut back, 2 bases at V and 6 bases at J, with 9 bases in the middle. Looked up from germline, CDR1 is LGHNA and CDR2 is YNFKEQ. The CDR3 DNA reads TGTGCCAGCAGCCAATTTAGCGCGGATACGCAGTATTTT. Translation: CASSQFSADTQYF.

The chain links TRBV15 to TRBJ2-5, with D perhaps matching TRBD1 (6 bases). Germline assignment: CDR1 LNHNV and CDR2 YYDKDF (reference sequence). V lost 4 bases and J lost 4, with 10 bases in between. This CDR3 region has 13 residues. The CDR3 loop reads CATSIQGGETQYF. The DNA of the CDR3 is TGTGCCACCAGCATACAGGGTGGAGAGACCCAGTACTTC. Full variable domain (remainder filled in from reference TRBV15 and TRBJ2-5): DAMVIQNPRYQVTQFGKPVTLSCSQTLNHNVMYWYQQKSSQAPKLLFHYYDKDFNNEADTPDNFQSRRPNTSFCFLDIRSPGLGDTAMYLCATSIQGGETQYFGPGTRLLVL.

The V gene is TRBV6-5, the J gene TRBJ2-5; D perhaps matches TRBD2 (5 bases). Germline V gene sequence: CDR1 MNHEY, CDR2 SVGAGI. The CDR3 totals 14 residues. Between the trimmed V and J ends, which lost 6 bases and 5 bases, there was a span of 16 bases. The chain's CDR3 is CASSRIGEMETQYF. The CDR3 DNA is TGTGCCAGCAGCCGCATCGGGGAAATGGAGACCCAGTACTTC.

CDR3 sequence (DNA): TGTGCCAGCAGTTCCCTACTGACTGAAGCTTTCTTT. It translates to CASSSLLTEAFF. The V gene is TRBV12-3 or TRBV12-4, the J gene TRBJ1-1; D is unresolved. Trimming took 4 bases from V and 5 from J, leaving 8 bases between them. This CDR3 region has 12 residues.

This sequence joins TRBV12-3 or TRBV12-4 and TRBJ2-5, with D perhaps TRBD2 (5 bases). This CDR3 has 13 residues. Deletions cut 7 bases from V and 5 bases from J, with 14 bases between. Written as DNA, the CDR3 is TGTGCCAGCACCCAAAACACGGGGGAGACCCAGTACTTC. This gives the protein CASTQNTGETQYF.

This clone has just one count. This chain connects TRBV5-6 to TRBJ2-3; D unresolved. The CDR3 has 13 amino acids. Germline-derived CDR1 and CDR2 are SGHDT and YYEEEE. The ends were cut back, 4 bases at V and 2 bases at J, with 8 bases in the middle. The CDR3 region has the DNA TGTGCCAGCAGCCCGCGATACACAGATACGCAGTATTTT. It specifies CASSPRYTDTQYF.

The chain is built from TRBV5-1 and TRBJ1-3, with TRBD1 matching over 8 bases. Germline values: CDR1 SGHRS, CDR2 YFSETQ. V shed 4 bases, J shed 3 bases, and the junction held 15 bases outside the gene matches. CDR3 length: 18 residues. The CDR3 sequence: CASSPQGQESGYGNTIYF. CDR3 DNA: TGCGCCAGCAGCCCCCAGGGACAGGAGTCGGGCTATGGAAACACCATATATTTT.

The chain links TRBV5-1 to TRBJ2-7; D gene uncertain. Germline CDR1 SGHRS, CDR2 YFSETQ. With 7 bases removed from V and 3 bases from J, the gap between germline ends came to 11 bases. The CDR3 sequence is 12 residues long. DNA of the CDR3: TGCGCCAGCGCTGACATATTCTACGAGCAGTACTTC. It is translated as CASADIFYEQYF.

The CDR3 coding sequence is TGCAGCGTTATGTCTTTCTCCTACGAGCAGTACTTC. It specifies CSVMSFSYEQYF. The chain joins TRBV29-1 to TRBJ2-7; D gene uncertain. Trimming left V 5 bases short and J 0 bases short, with 8 bases between. Germline CDR1 SQVTM, CDR2 ANQGSEA. This CDR3 has 12 residues.

This chain connects TRBV3-1 (or the pseudogene TRBV3-2) to TRBJ1-1; the D gene is possibly TRBD1 (6 bases). Germline V gene lookup returns CDR1 LGHDT and CDR2 YNNKEL (reference sequence). The CDR3 loop spans 16 amino acids. Trimming took off 0 bases at V and 0 bases at J, with 11 bases between the two ends. The CDR3 DNA sequence: TGTGCCAGCAGCCAAGATCCCCGGGACATGAACACTGAAGCTTTCTTT. Protein product: CASSQDPRDMNTEAFF.

This rearrangement joins TRBV5-4 to TRBJ2-1, with a weak D call TRBD2 (7 bases). Trimming shortened V by 4 bases and J by 0 bases, and 14 bases separated the two germline ends. The CDR3 spans 16 residues. Per germline, CDR1 SGHNT and CDR2 YYREEE (reference sequence). As DNA, the CDR3 is TGTGCCAGCAGCCCCACCGCGGGGGCCTCCTACAATGAGCAGTTCTTC. Protein product: CASSPTAGASYNEQFF.

This clone was counted only a few times. The CDR3 coding sequence is TGCGCCAGCAGCCAATTACCGACAGGGGACTACGAGCAGTACTTC. This codes for CASSQLPTGDYEQYF. The V call is TRBV4-1, the J call TRBJ2-7, with TRBD1 matching over 8 bases. Germline loops: CDR1 MGHRA, CDR2 YSYEKL. V dropped 2 bases and J dropped 3; count of bases not matched to a gene: 6. This CDR3 is 15 amino acids long.

This chain connects TRBV29-1 to TRBJ2-3; D is unclear. V was shortened by 6 bases and J by 0 bases, with 10 bases between the two germline ends. The germline gives CDR1 SQVTM, CDR2 ANQGSEA. The CDR3 is 13 amino acids. CDR3 in amino acids: CSVSGRSTDTQYF. CDR3 sequence (DNA): TGCAGCGTCTCTGGGCGAAGCACAGATACGCAGTATTTT.

This chain uses TRBV30 with TRBJ1-5, with TRBD1 matching 8 bases. Trimming cost V 8 bases and J 7 bases; bases outside gene matches: 10. The CDR3 is 13 amino acids. Germline-derived CDR1 and CDR2 are GTSNPN and SVGIG (reference sequence). The CDR3 here is CAIGQGPSQPQHF. Here the CDR3 DNA reads TGTGCCATAGGACAGGGTCCATCGCAGCCCCAGCATTTT.

The chain carries TRBV6-5 and TRBJ2-7; possibly TRBD1 for D (6 bases). The CDR3 length is 15 residues. Germline V gives CDR1 MNHEY, CDR2 SVGAGI. Trimming stripped 0 bases from V and 3 bases from J, with 12 bases between. The CDR3 spells CASSYSRQGLYEQYF. CDR3 sequence (DNA): TGTGCCAGCAGTTACTCTCGTCAGGGGCTCTACGAGCAGTACTTC.

In this sample, this clone turned up once. The V and J genes are TRBV30 and TRBJ1-6; 7 bases are a match to TRBD1. Germline V gene data show CDR1 as GTSNPN and CDR2 as SVGIG (reference sequence). The CDR3 has 17 residues. Unmatched junction bases numbered 9, after V lost 1 base and J lost 3 bases. CDR3 nucleotide sequence: TGTGCCTGGAGTGGCTCTTACAGGGGACACTATAATTCACCCCTCCACTTT. This codes for CAWSGSYRGHYNSPLHF.

This clone was seen once. This sequence joins TRBV2 and TRBJ2-7; maybe TRBD2 (7 bases). CDR3 size: 13 residues. Germline CDR1 and CDR2: SNHLY and FYNNEI. V was cut by 5 bases and J by 5 bases, with 13 bases left in between. CDR3 sequence reads: CASSLRGGNEQYF. CDR3 nucleotides: TGTGCCAGCAGTCTAAGGGGGGGGAACGAGCAGTACTTC. The whole variable domain, remainder taken from reference TRBV2 and TRBJ2-7, is EPEVTQTPSHQVTQMGQEVILRCVPISNHLYFYWYRQILGQKVEFLVSFYNNEISEKSEIFDDQFSVERPDGSNFTLKIRSTKLEDSAMYFCASSLRGGNEQYFGPGTRLTVT.

On this clone: Just one base apart from a much larger clone, this may be a read error. This same CDR3 is encoded by further DNA sequences in the sample. V usage is TRBV12-3 or TRBV12-4 and J usage is TRBJ2-7; D perhaps matches TRBD1 (6 bases). This CDR3 has 12 amino acids. V lost 5 bases and J 4 bases, leaving 9 bases between the germline ends. CDR3 residues: CASSPGQYEQYF. CDR3 sequence (DNA): TGTGCCAGCAGTCCCGGACAGTACGAGCAGTACTTC.

This rearrangement joins TRBV5-4 to TRBJ2-7; no firm D call. V lost 4 bases and J lost 4, with 15 bases in between. Germline lookup yields CDR1 SGHNT and CDR2 YYREEE (reference sequence). The CDR3 loop spans 14 amino acids. The CDR3, as DNA: TGTGCCAGCAGCCCGACACCCTCGGAATACGAGCAGTACTTC. It codes for CASSPTPSEYEQYF.

J is TRBJ2-7 and V is TRBV7-8; D may be TRBD2 (6 bases). CDR1 SGHVS and CDR2 FQNEAQ come from the germline V gene. The CDR3 is made up of 15 amino acids. Trimming cost V 1 base and J 6 bases, with 16 bases left between them. In DNA, the CDR3 is TGTGCCAGCAGCTTAGTAGCGGTGGGGGGATTCGAGCAGTACTTC. Residues: CASSLVAVGGFEQYF.